The entry below gives a single TCR beta chain sequence along with its context. As yet, its antigen is unknown. Sequenced material consisted of expressed TCRB transcripts (all of the isolated RNA was reverse transcribed). Sequenced by immunoSEQ multiplex PCR; TCRdb stores in-frame clones only, minus some. The sample has about 130,000 clones; 9% are singletons. The CDR3 runs to 15 residues. Germline V CDR1 and CDR2: SGDLS, YYNGEE. The germline V and J ends were trimmed by 4 bases and 8 bases, with 20 bases remaining between them. This record comes from a study of beta chain features in type 1 diabetes. Findings and caveats of the study: A moderate, significant TCRB CDR3 shortening appeared in type 1 diabetes across four CD4+ subsets. Whether TCRB rearrangement is influenced by HLA type was left unresolved in this analysis.

Sequenced input: central memory CD4+ T cells from blood. The chain recombines TRBV9 with TRBJ2-3; D is perhaps TRBD2 (6 bases). This clonotype originated in a man aged 25 to 40 with type 1 diabetes. The DNA for the CDR3 is TGTGCCAGCAGCCTGGGGCCGGGAGTCGAGGGTACGCAGTATTTT. Translation gives CASSLGPGVEGTQYF.